This record concerns one TCR beta chain sequence. No antigen is known for it. CDR1 is LGHNA and CDR2 is YSLEER in the germline V gene. This CDR3 comprises 16 residues. Trimming left V 0 bases short and J 2 bases short, with 13 bases between. The sample originates from a study of beta chain features in type 1 diabetes. Overall study findings and caveats: cDNA-based sequencing might over-represent cells highly expressing TCR. In every one of the four CD4+ subsets, TCRB CDR3s were moderately but significantly shorter in Type 1 diabetes patients.

The entirety of the isolated RNA underwent reverse transcription, so expressed TCRB transcripts were sequenced. Clones were sequenced by immunoSEQ multiplex PCR, and TCRdb holds only the in-frame ones, with some missing. The sample shows 600,000 to 750,000 clones, roughly 12% of them seen only once. Naive, central memory, regulatory and stem cell-like memory cells within the CD4+ compartment were sorted using CD45RO/CCR7/CD25/CD127/CD95/CD27. This clonotype was sampled from a man in his thirties or forties with type 1 diabetes. V and J are TRBV4-3 and TRBJ1-2, with D uncertain. Specimen: naive CD4+ T cells from blood. The CDR3 coding sequence is TGCGCCAGCAGCCAAGATTCGAATCAGCTCAACTATGGCTACACCTTC. Translated, it gives CASSQDSNQLNYGYTF.